This TCR beta chain was observed in a study of T-cell reconstitution after alpha-beta-depleted transplantation in children (dated by TCRdb to 2015 to 2016). A note on the overall study: T-cell immune reconstitution after TCRalphabeta/CD19-depleted allogeneic hematopoietic cell transplantation in children was quantitatively tracked in the study by means of TCR repertoire profiling. The paper's findings and limits, for the study overall: The apparently early recovery of alphabetaT-cell counts about two months after transplant reportedly depended on only several hundred rapidly expanded clones that came from non-depleted graft cells. In some patients, high TCRbeta diversity at day 60 was attributed to recipient T cells and intrathymic progenitors that had survived conditioning. Over the following months the frequencies of hyperexpanded clones went down, and after one year T-cell counts and TCRbeta diversity were mostly credited to newly produced T cells.

The germline V gene (reference sequence) yields LGHDT for CDR1 and YNNKEL for CDR2. From the cysteine through the phenylalanine, the CDR3 covers 15 amino acids. Solely the CDR3 DNA is kept, with 45 bases framed from the first base. A distance of 12 bases separates the germline ends of V and J, which lose 1 base and 8 bases respectively. In its sample, this clonotype was seen many times. The antigen this receptor binds is unknown. One base away there is no much larger clone; base qualities are not given. Library method: PCR. TCRdb shows the sequencer as Illumina HiSeq 2500. To normalize quantification of the TCRbeta repertoire, the TCR libraries were built with molecular barcoding that relied on unique molecular identifiers. TCRdb redid the processing of the public reads, applying fastp at Q25 and MiXCR, and retained in-frame beta chains. One record per CDR3 amino acid sequence lists the most common genes and DNA. This sample lists 550,000 to 800,000 distinct CDR3 sequences; around 14% were detected once. The ten top clones hold 0.79% of the sample.

The sample's treatment or condition, from its label and the paper: allogeneic hematopoietic cell transplantation with graft depleted of TCRalphabeta T cells and CD19 B cells. Transplant recipients were children who received TCRalphabeta/CD19-depleted allogeneic hematopoietic cell grafts. Sample: PBMCs, taken before TCRalphabeta/CD19-depleted stem cell transplant. Rearrangement joined TRBV3-1 to TRBJ1-6; the D gene lacks a confident call. The clonotype was recovered from a girl aged 2 to 10 with congenital amegakaryocytic thrombocytopenia, due to receive a stem cell transplant. The nucleotide sequence is TGTGCCAGCAGCCAAGTCGGAACTACGGATTCACCCCTCCACTTT. It translates as CASSQVGTTDSPLHF. Beyond the CDR3, the reference TRBV3-1 and TRBJ1-6 genes provide the residues; the full variable domain reads: DTAVSQTPKYLVTQMGNDKSIKCEQNLGHDTMYWYKQDSKKFLKIMFSYNNKELIINETVPNRFSPKSPDKAHLNLHINSLELGDSAVYFCASSQVGTTDSPLHFGNGTRLTVT.